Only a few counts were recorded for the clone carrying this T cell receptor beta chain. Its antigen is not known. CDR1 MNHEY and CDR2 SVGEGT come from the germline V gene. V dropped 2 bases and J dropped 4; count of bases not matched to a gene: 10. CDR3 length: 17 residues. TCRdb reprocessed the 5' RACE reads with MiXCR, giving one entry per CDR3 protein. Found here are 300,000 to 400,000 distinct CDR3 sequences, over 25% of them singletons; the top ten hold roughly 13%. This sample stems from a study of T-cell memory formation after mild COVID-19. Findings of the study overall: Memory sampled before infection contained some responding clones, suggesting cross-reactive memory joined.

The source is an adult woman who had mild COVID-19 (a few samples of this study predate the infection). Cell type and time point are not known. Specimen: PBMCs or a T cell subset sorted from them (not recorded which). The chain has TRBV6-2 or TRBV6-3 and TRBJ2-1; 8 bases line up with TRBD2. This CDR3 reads CASSYQDIAGRYNEQFF. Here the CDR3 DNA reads TGTGCCAGCAGTTACCAGGACATAGCGGGGAGGTACAATGAGCAGTTCTTC.